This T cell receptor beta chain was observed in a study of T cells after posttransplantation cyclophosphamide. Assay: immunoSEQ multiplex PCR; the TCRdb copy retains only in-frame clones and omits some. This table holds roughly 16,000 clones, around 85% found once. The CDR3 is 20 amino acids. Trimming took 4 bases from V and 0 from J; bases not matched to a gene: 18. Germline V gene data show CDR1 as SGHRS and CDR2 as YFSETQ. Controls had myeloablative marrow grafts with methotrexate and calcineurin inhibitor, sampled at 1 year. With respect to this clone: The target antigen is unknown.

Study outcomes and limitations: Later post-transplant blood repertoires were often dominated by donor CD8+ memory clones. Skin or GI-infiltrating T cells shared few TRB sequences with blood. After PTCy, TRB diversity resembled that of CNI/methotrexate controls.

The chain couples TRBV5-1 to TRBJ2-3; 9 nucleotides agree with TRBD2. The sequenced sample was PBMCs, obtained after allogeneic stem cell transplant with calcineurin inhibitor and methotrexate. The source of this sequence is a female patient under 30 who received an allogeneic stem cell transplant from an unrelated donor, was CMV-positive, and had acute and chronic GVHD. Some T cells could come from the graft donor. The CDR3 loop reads CASSHQLGTPGLASTDTQYF. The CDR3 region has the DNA TGCGCCAGCAGCCATCAGCTTGGAACCCCCGGACTAGCGAGCACAGATACGCAGTATTTT.